These 24 T cell receptor beta chains originate from one sample sequenced in a study of chemoradiotherapy in HPV16-positive cancers. Profiled with immunoSEQ multiplex PCR; TCRdb holds only in-frame clones, not every one. The top ten hold roughly 9.6% of the sample, which has approximately 15,000 clones, 78% seen once. This sample was gathered from a patient who underwent chemoradiotherapy. The origin of the receptors is a human donor with HPV-associated anogenital cancer.

This chain connects TRBV5-5 to TRBJ1-6; D ambiguous. Germline V lookup: CDR1 SGHKS, CDR2 YYEKEE (reference sequence). The CDR3 consists of 14 residues. V was pared by 2 bases and J by 8 bases, with 11 bases between. CDR3 protein: CASSFGIRDSPLHF. For the CDR3, the DNA is TGTGCCAGCAGCTTTGGGATTAGAGATTCACCCCTCCACTTT.

The rearrangement uses TRBV7-2 and TRBJ1-5; 7 positions agree with TRBD1. The CDR3 spans 13 residues. The V gene end was trimmed by 3 bases and the J gene end by 5 bases; junction bases not matched to a gene: 1. The germline V gene encodes CDR1 SGHTA and CDR2 FQGNSA. CDR3 sequence: CASSLGTDQPQHF. The CDR3 nucleotides are TGTGCCAGCAGCTTGGGGACAGATCAGCCCCAGCATTTT.

The V gene is TRBV7-2, the J gene TRBJ2-7; D might be TRBD2 (5 bases). Trimming stripped 5 bases from V and 0 bases from J, with 17 bases between. This CDR3 is built from 16 residues. Germline CDR1 SGHTA, CDR2 FQGNSA. Written as DNA, the CDR3 is TGTGCCAGCAGCCTCCTTTCGCGGGCCAACTCCTACGAGCAGTACTTC. Translating gives CASSLLSRANSYEQYF.

This clone showed up just once. The chain uses TRBV28 and TRBJ1-6; TRBD1 might be the D (5 bases). The germline V gene has CDR1 MDHEN and CDR2 SYDVKM. Trimming took off 6 bases at V and 8 bases at J, with 20 bases between the two ends. The CDR3 consists of 16 residues. DNA for the CDR3: TGTGCCAGCAGCTCCCCCGGGGCAGGGTTCGATTCACCCCTCCACTTT. It codes for CASSSPGAGFDSPLHF.

In this sample, this clone turned up once. The chain couples TRBV7-9 to TRBJ2-4; 8 positions agree with TRBD2. The CDR3 is 15 residues long. After removal of 1 base from V and 8 bases from J, the junction contained 7 bases not matched to a gene. Germline lookup yields CDR1 SEHNR and CDR2 FQNEAQ (reference sequence). The DNA for the CDR3 is TGTGCCAGCAGCTTAGATGGGACTAGAGGCGACATTCAGTACTTC. Translation gives CASSLDGTRGDIQYF.

V usage is TRBV7-2 and J usage is TRBJ2-6; D may be TRBD2 (5 bases). Germline lookup yields CDR1 SGHTA and CDR2 FQGNSA. V was shortened by 4 bases and J by 0 bases, with 19 bases between the two germline ends. The CDR3 has 19 amino acids. The CDR3 region has the DNA TGTGCCAGCAGCTCCCGTTATGGCCACCGGGGCTCTGGGGCCAACGTCCTGACTTTC. Translating gives CASSSRYGHRGSGANVLTF. Full variable domain (missing parts from reference TRBV7-2 and TRBJ2-6): GAGVSQSPSNKVTEKGKDVELRCDPISGHTALYWYRQSLGQGLEFLIYFQGNSAPDKSGLPSDRFSAERTGGSVSTLTIQRTQQEDSAVYLCASSSRYGHRGSGANVLTFGAGSRLTVL.

The CDR3 region is CASRSTENTEAFF. The CDR3 DNA is TGTGCCAGCAGGTCGACGGAGAACACTGAAGCTTTCTTT. This chain connects TRBV9 to TRBJ1-1; D call uncertain. Between the trimmed V and J ends, which lost 5 bases and 1 base, there was a span of 9 bases. CDR3 size: 13 residues. The germline CDR1 and CDR2 sequences are SGDLS and YYNGEE.

The V call is TRBV7-9, the J call TRBJ2-1; D is undetermined. The V and J ends lost 1 base and 2 bases respectively, with 3 bases between them. This CDR3 is 13 amino acids long. CDR1 SEHNR and CDR2 FQNEAQ come from the germline V gene (reference sequence). DNA for the CDR3: TGTGCCAGCAGCTTAGTTGCCTACAATGAGCAGTTCTTC. The encoded protein is CASSLVAYNEQFF.

The chain recombines TRBV19 with TRBJ1-5; 9 bases fit TRBD1. Germline trimming cut 9 bases from V and 4 bases from J; bases unmatched to any gene: 1. This CDR3 comprises 12 residues. Germline lookup yields CDR1 LNHDA and CDR2 SQIVND (reference sequence). The CDR3 loop reads CASDRGNQPQHF. CDR3 DNA: TGTGCCAGCGACAGGGGGAATCAGCCCCAGCATTTT.

The CDR3 region is CASSSHTPLYYGYTF. As DNA, the CDR3 is TGTGCCAGCAGTTCCCACACTCCTCTCTACTATGGCTACACCTTC. The rearrangement links TRBV28 to TRBJ1-2; no firm D call. Germline CDR1 MDHEN, CDR2 SYDVKM. This CDR3 has 15 residues. V shed 4 bases and J shed 3 bases, with 15 bases lying between them.

This clone was found a few times. The chain combines TRBV5-1 with TRBJ2-7, with no clear D. Trimming shortened V by 4 bases and J by 3 bases, and 8 bases separated the two germline ends. The CDR3 spans 12 residues. Germline CDR1 and CDR2: SGHRS and YFSETQ. The CDR3 nucleotides are TGCGCCAGCAGCCCGGACGGCTACGAGCAGTACTTC. Amino acid sequence: CASSPDGYEQYF.

CDR3 bases: TGTGCCTGGATCCGTCCCGGGGTTTATAATTCACCCCTCCACTTT. This sequence encodes CAWIRPGVYNSPLHF. The chain couples TRBV30 to TRBJ1-6; D not resolved. Trimming left V 4 bases short and J 4 bases short, with 14 bases between. Germline V lookup: CDR1 GTSNPN, CDR2 SVGIG (reference sequence). The CDR3 loop spans 15 amino acids.

Details on this clone: Other DNA sequences in this sample translate to the same CDR3. The chain combines TRBV4-2 with TRBJ1-1; unclear D gene. This CDR3 has 13 amino acids. CDR1 is LGHNA, CDR2 YNFKEQ, per germline. The germline V and J ends were trimmed by 0 bases and 5 bases, with 7 bases remaining between them. DNA of the CDR3: TGTGCCAGCAGCCAAGAAGGAAGGACTGAAGCTTTCTTT. Its translation is CASSQEGRTEAFF.

This chain links TRBV15 with TRBJ2-7, with 9 bases matching TRBD2. Losses at the gene ends were 1 base for V and 0 bases for J; bases not matched to a gene: 4. The germline V gene encodes CDR1 LNHNV and CDR2 YYDKDF (reference sequence). The CDR3 extends over 16 amino acids. The CDR3 here is CATSRGLAGSSYEQYF. Here the CDR3 DNA reads TGTGCCACCAGCAGAGGGCTAGCGGGAAGCTCCTACGAGCAGTACTTC.

This clone appeared a few times. The chain joins TRBV11-2 to TRBJ2-1; D is undetermined. The CDR3 is 13 amino acids. Germline V gene data show CDR1 as SGHAT and CDR2 as FQNNGV. Trimming shortened V by 5 bases and J by 4 bases, and 9 bases separated the two germline ends. The CDR3 region is CASSQTEYNEQFF. CDR3 coding DNA: TGTGCCAGCAGCCAAACGGAGTACAATGAGCAGTTCTTC.

The J gene is TRBJ1-2, the V gene TRBV28, with D uncertain. In germline, CDR1 is MDHEN, CDR2 SYDVKM. CDR3 length: 11 residues. V lost 9 bases and J 2 bases, leaving 7 bases between the germline ends. The CDR3 region is CASGVNYGYTF. CDR3 in DNA: TGTGCCAGTGGGGTAAACTATGGCTACACCTTC.

This rearrangement joins TRBV13 to TRBJ2-7, with D possibly TRBD2 on 5 matching bases. The CDR3 runs to 15 residues. The V end was cut by 0 bases, the J end by 7 bases, with 16 bases between. The germline gives CDR1 PRHDT, CDR2 FYEKMQ (reference sequence). CDR3 DNA sequence: TGTGCCAGCAGCTTAGGATCGTTTCTCCGAGGGGAGCAGTACTTC. It is translated as CASSLGSFLRGEQYF.

This chain links TRBV5-1 with TRBJ1-1; TRBD1 matches at 10 bases. Looked up from germline, CDR1 is SGHRS and CDR2 is YFSETQ. V was clipped by 4 bases and J by 1 base; unmatched bases: 1. The CDR3 sequence is 14 residues long. The CDR3 spells CASSGQGGNTEAFF. CDR3 in DNA: TGCGCCAGCAGCGGACAGGGGGGGAACACTGAAGCTTTCTTT.

CDR3 DNA: TGTGCCATCGAGAGAGCAACGGGCGAGCAGTACTTC. It is translated as CAIERATGEQYF. V usage is TRBV10-3 and J usage is TRBJ2-7; D remains unclear. CDR3 length: 12 residues. Trimming left V 8 bases short and J 6 bases short, with 14 bases between. Germline V gives CDR1 ENHRY, CDR2 SYGVKD.

The gene calls are TRBV7-9 and TRBJ2-7; TRBD2 matches 7 bases. The trim removed 4 bases at V and 1 base at J, leaving 4 bases unmatched. In germline, CDR1 is SEHNR, CDR2 FQNEAQ (reference sequence). There are 14 residues in the CDR3. This CDR3 is CASSSTSESYEQYF. The CDR3 DNA reads as TGTGCCAGCAGCTCAACTAGCGAGTCCTACGAGCAGTACTTC. Together with reference TRBV7-9 and TRBJ2-7, the CDR3 gives the full variable domain: DTGVSQNPRHKITKRGQNVTFRCDPISEHNRLYWYRQTLGQGPEFLTYFQNEAQLEKSRLLSDRFSAERPKGSFSTLEIQRTEQGDSAMYLCASSSTSESYEQYFGPGTRLTVT.

V is TRBV28 and J is TRBJ2-7; possibly TRBD1 or TRBD2 for D (5 bases each). The germline V gene has CDR1 MDHEN and CDR2 SYDVKM. Trimming removed 6 bases at V and 2 bases at J, with 17 bases between. The CDR3 runs to 15 residues. As DNA, the CDR3 is TGTGCCAGCAGCTCGTTTTGGGGGAGCCCCTACGAGCAGTACTTC. Its translation: CASSSFWGSPYEQYF.

The chain employs TRBV7-9 and TRBJ2-7, with D tentatively TRBD1 (6 bases). This CDR3 comprises 17 residues. Per germline, CDR1 SEHNR and CDR2 FQNEAQ (reference sequence). Trimming removed 5 bases at V and 4 bases at J, with 24 bases between. The CDR3 nucleotides are TGTGCCAGCAGCGACCGCCACTCAGGGGCCCCCGAATACGAGCAGTACTTC. It codes for CASSDRHSGAPEYEQYF. The full variable domain, its missing parts supplied by reference TRBV7-9 and TRBJ2-7, is DTGVSQNPRHKITKRGQNVTFRCDPISEHNRLYWYRQTLGQGPEFLTYFQNEAQLEKSRLLSDRFSAERPKGSFSTLEIQRTEQGDSAMYLCASSDRHSGAPEYEQYFGPGTRLTVT.

This chain links TRBV7-6 with TRBJ2-5; 11 bases fit TRBD2. V trimming: 8 bases; J trimming: 1 base; junction bases outside the gene matches: 6. From germline, CDR1 is SGHVS and CDR2 FNYEAQ. This CDR3 has 15 residues. The CDR3 bases are TGTGCCAGCGGACCTAGCGGGGGGCTCCAAGAGACCCAGTACTTC. Translating it yields CASGPSGGLQETQYF.

J is TRBJ2-7 and V is TRBV9; possibly TRBD1 for D (5 bases). Trimming took 2 bases from V and 2 from J, leaving 11 bases between them. This CDR3 spans 14 amino acids. Looked up from germline, CDR1 is SGDLS and CDR2 is YYNGEE. This CDR3 is CASSVHDSPYEQYF. For the CDR3, the DNA is TGTGCCAGCAGCGTCCACGACAGCCCCTACGAGCAGTACTTC.